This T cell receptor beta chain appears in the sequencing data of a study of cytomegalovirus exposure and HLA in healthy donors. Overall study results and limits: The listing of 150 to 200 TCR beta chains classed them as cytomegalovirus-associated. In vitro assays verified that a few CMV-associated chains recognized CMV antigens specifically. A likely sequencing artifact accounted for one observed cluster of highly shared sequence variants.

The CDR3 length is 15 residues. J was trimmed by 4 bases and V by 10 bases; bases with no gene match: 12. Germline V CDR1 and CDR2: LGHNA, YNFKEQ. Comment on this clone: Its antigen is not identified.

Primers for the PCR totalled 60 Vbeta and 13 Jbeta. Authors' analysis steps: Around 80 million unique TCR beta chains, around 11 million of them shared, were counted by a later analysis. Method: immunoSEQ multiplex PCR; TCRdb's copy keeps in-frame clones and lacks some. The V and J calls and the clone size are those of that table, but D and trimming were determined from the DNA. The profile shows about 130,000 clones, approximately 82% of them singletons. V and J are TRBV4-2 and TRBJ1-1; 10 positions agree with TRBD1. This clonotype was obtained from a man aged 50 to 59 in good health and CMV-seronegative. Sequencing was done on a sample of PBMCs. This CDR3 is CATQWTGGGSTEAFF. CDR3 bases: TGTGCCACGCAATGGACAGGGGGAGGTAGCACTGAAGCTTTCTTT.